Listed here are 28 T cell receptor beta chains from one sample, sequenced in a study of beta chain features in type 1 diabetes. The study, taken as a whole, reports: Researchers report that Type 1 diabetes patients had moderately but significantly shorter TCRB CDR3s across all four CD4+ subsets.

Of the isolated RNA, all was reverse transcribed, and so the sequenced material was expressed TCRB transcripts. Measured with immunoSEQ multiplex PCR; TCRdb has only the in-frame clones, and not every one. The repertoire has 150,000 to 200,000 clones, 6% to 9% of them found once; the top ten carry approximately 0.5%. Their antigen targets remain unknown. Sequenced: central memory CD4+ T cells from blood. These receptor sequences come from a young man with type 1 diabetes.

This rearrangement joins TRBV29-1 to TRBJ2-3, with D uncertain. This CDR3 has 8 residues. The V gene's germline CDR1 is SQVTM and CDR2 ANQGSEA. The CDR3 loop is CRYNTQYF. The CDR3 DNA reads as TGCAGATATAATACGCAGTATTTT.

This chain joins TRBV5-4 and TRBJ2-7; unclear D gene. Germline-derived CDR1 and CDR2 are SGHNT and YYREEE (reference sequence). V was clipped by 3 bases and J by 1 base, with 11 bases between them. The CDR3 extends over 14 amino acids. CDR3 protein: CASSSSKWSYEQYF. CDR3 coding DNA: TGTGCCAGCAGCTCGTCTAAGTGGTCCTACGAGCAGTACTTC.

In this sample, this clone turned up a few times. V gene TRBV30 combines with J gene TRBJ2-2, with D possibly matching TRBD1 (5 bases). This CDR3 region has 14 residues. Trimming removed 5 bases at V and 7 bases at J, with 17 bases between. The germline gives CDR1 GTSNPN, CDR2 SVGIG (reference sequence). CDR3 sequence reads: CAWRPTVRFGELFF. CDR3 bases: TGTGCCTGGCGACCGACAGTGCGATTCGGGGAGCTGTTTTTT.

This clone was seen more than once but under ten times. The chain uses TRBV6-5 and TRBJ1-2, with D maybe TRBD1 (5 bases). This CDR3 spans 14 amino acids. The V end was cut by 2 bases, the J end by 4 bases, with 11 bases between. The germline V gene encodes CDR1 MNHEY and CDR2 SVGAGI. The CDR3 DNA reads as TGTGCCAGCAGTTACGTAGGGGCTGGCTATGGCTACACCTTC. Its translation is CASSYVGAGYGYTF.

This clone showed up just a few times. The rearrangement uses TRBV2 and TRBJ1-5; D not resolved. Trimming cost V 4 bases and J 7 bases, with 11 bases left between them. Germline V gene data show CDR1 as SNHLY and CDR2 as FYNNEI. This CDR3 spans 13 amino acids. The CDR3 DNA is TGTGCCAGCAGTGTAGGCTCGGGACAGCCCCAGCATTTT. Translated: CASSVGSGQPQHF.

CDR3 protein: CASRIGQGGFGYTF. For the CDR3, the DNA is TGTGCCAGCAGGATCGGACAGGGCGGGTTTGGCTACACCTTC. The V call is TRBV28, the J call TRBJ1-2; TRBD1 agrees at 8 bases. The V gene end was trimmed by 6 bases and the J gene end by 7 bases; junction bases not matched to a gene: 10. CDR3 length: 14 residues. The germline V gene has CDR1 MDHEN and CDR2 SYDVKM.

This clone was counted a few times. The rearrangement links TRBV5-1 to TRBJ2-7; TRBD2 aligns across 10 bases. CDR3 length: 16 amino acids. V lost 4 bases, J lost 0 bases, and 7 bases stayed unmatched. Per germline, CDR1 SGHRS and CDR2 YFSETQ. In DNA form, the CDR3 reads TGCGCCAGCAGCCTATTAGCGGGGGGCAGCTCCTACGAGCAGTACTTC. Translating it yields CASSLLAGGSSYEQYF.

This clone was recorded a few times. This chain links TRBV30 with TRBJ2-5; 7 positions match TRBD1. CDR3 size: 13 residues. CDR1 is GTSNPN and CDR2 is SVGIG in the germline V gene (reference sequence). J gave up 5 bases and V 4 bases, and 7 bases lay outside the gene matches. The CDR3 loop is CAWNRQGGETQYF. As DNA, the CDR3 is TGTGCCTGGAACCGACAGGGCGGGGAGACCCAGTACTTC.

A few counts support this clone. The genes are TRBV7-2 and TRBJ2-5; a possible D gene is TRBD2 (6 bases). This CDR3 spans 12 amino acids. Germline values: CDR1 SGHTA, CDR2 FQGNSA. V lost 2 bases, J lost 5 bases, and 6 bases lay in between. DNA of the CDR3: TGTGCCAGCAGCTTACGGGGGGAGACCCAGTACTTC. Translated, it gives CASSLRGETQYF.

The V call is TRBV4-1, the J call TRBJ1-1, with TRBD1 matching 8 bases. The germline gives CDR1 MGHRA, CDR2 YSYEKL. Unmatched junction bases numbered 11, after V lost 3 bases and J lost 5 bases. The CDR3 has 16 amino acids. CDR3 sequence reads: CASSQGGTGGRTEAFF. CDR3 in DNA: TGCGCCAGCAGCCAGGGGGGCACAGGGGGTAGAACTGAAGCTTTCTTT.

The chain uses TRBV6-5 and TRBJ2-2; no reliable D call. Trimming removed 2 bases from V and 3 bases from J, with 7 bases in between. The germline V gene encodes CDR1 MNHEY and CDR2 SVGAGI. This CDR3 is built from 14 residues. In DNA form, the CDR3 reads TGTGCCAGCAGTTACGGCCTGTACACCGGGGAGCTGTTTTTT. This translates into CASSYGLYTGELFF.

There are a few counts of this clone. The chain combines TRBV29-1 with TRBJ2-3; TRBD2 agrees at 12 bases. This CDR3 spans 15 amino acids. Germline CDR1 is SQVTM and CDR2 is ANQGSEA. V gave up 4 bases and J gave up 2 bases; unmatched junction bases: 4. The DNA for the CDR3 is TGCAGCGTTGCCGGGACTAGCGGGCTCACAGATACGCAGTATTTT. Translating it yields CSVAGTSGLTDTQYF.

In this sample, this clone turned up a few times. The chain links TRBV5-1 to TRBJ2-5; D is unclear. CDR1 is SGHRS, CDR2 YFSETQ, per germline. V was trimmed by 0 bases and J by 4 bases, leaving 10 bases between them. CDR3 size: 14 residues. CDR3 residues: CASSLGAALETQYF. CDR3 coding DNA: TGCGCCAGCAGCTTGGGTGCGGCTCTAGAGACCCAGTACTTC.

In its sample, this clone was seen a few times. V usage is TRBV28 and J usage is TRBJ1-4, with D possibly being TRBD1 (5 bases). The CDR3 loop spans 12 amino acids. The germline V gene has CDR1 MDHEN and CDR2 SYDVKM. Trimming pared 3 bases from V and 13 bases from J, leaving 12 bases between. The DNA for the CDR3 is TGTGCCAGCAGTTTCCTTTGGACAAGACTGTTTTTT. It specifies CASSFLWTRLFF. Combining the CDR3 with reference TRBV28 and TRBJ1-4 gives the whole variable domain DVKVTQSSRYLVKRTGEKVFLECVQDMDHENMFWYRQDPGLGLRLIYFSYDVKMKEKGDIPEGYSVSREKKERFSLILESASTNQTSMYLCASSFLWTRLFFGSGTQLSVL.

This clone was detected only a few times. This rearrangement joins TRBV5-1 to TRBJ2-3; D unclear. V lost 1 base and J lost 2, with 8 bases in between. Germline CDR1 SGHRS, CDR2 YFSETQ. This CDR3 has 14 residues. As DNA, the CDR3 is TGCGCCAGCAGCTTGAATCAGGCCACAGATACGCAGTATTTT. It codes for CASSLNQATDTQYF.

This clone showed up just a few times. The chain is built from TRBV28 and TRBJ1-5; 7 bases fit TRBD1. The CDR3 is 16 residues long. In germline, CDR1 is MDHEN, CDR2 SYDVKM. The V segment lost 10 bases and the J segment 3 bases; nucleotides outside the gene matches: 15. For the CDR3, the DNA is TGTGCCACCCTCCGCTCCCAGGGGGGAACCAATCAGCCCCAGCATTTT. It is translated as CATLRSQGGTNQPQHF.

This clone was seen only a few times. The J gene is TRBJ2-6, the V gene TRBV10-3, with 9 bases aligning to TRBD1. This CDR3 has 17 amino acids. Germline CDR1 ENHRY, CDR2 SYGVKD. V lost 5 bases to trimming and J lost 2 bases; unmatched junction nucleotides: 7. This chain's CDR3 is CAISTGQGSPGANVLTF. CDR3 nucleotide sequence: TGTGCCATCAGTACGGGACAGGGATCGCCTGGGGCCAACGTCCTGACTTTC.

This clone was recorded a few times. The gene calls are TRBV9 and TRBJ1-1; D is undetermined. The CDR3 totals 15 residues. Germline-derived CDR1 and CDR2 are SGDLS and YYNGEE. Trimming removed 4 bases from V and 4 bases from J, with 17 bases in between. The CDR3: CASSPETGLRTEAFF. The CDR3 region has the DNA TGTGCCAGCAGCCCCGAAACTGGACTGCGCACTGAAGCTTTCTTT.

This clone was counted only a few times. The gene calls are TRBV5-1 and TRBJ2-2; 8 bases align to TRBD1. Germline V gene data show CDR1 as SGHRS and CDR2 as YFSETQ. The CDR3 has 16 amino acids. V trimming: 4 bases; J trimming: 3 bases; junction bases outside the gene matches: 8. The CDR3 DNA follows: TGCGCCAGCAGCCGGGCAGGGGGCGCAGACACCGGGGAGCTGTTTTTT. The encoded protein is CASSRAGGADTGELFF. The entire variable domain, with the rest obtained from reference TRBV5-1 and TRBJ2-2, is as follows: KAGVTQTPRYLIKTRGQQVTLSCSPISGHRSVSWYQQTPGQGLQFLFEYFSETQRNKGNFPGRFSGRQFSNSRSEMNVSTLELGDSALYLCASSRAGGADTGELFFGEGSRLTVL.

J is TRBJ1-4 and V is TRBV28; 9 positions agree with TRBD1. Germline V gene sequence: CDR1 MDHEN, CDR2 SYDVKM. V dropped 4 bases and J dropped 8; count of bases not matched to a gene: 5. The CDR3 length is 14 residues. The CDR3 protein is CASSYGTGYEKLFF. DNA of the CDR3: TGTGCCAGCAGTTATGGGACAGGGTACGAAAAACTGTTTTTT.

This chain links TRBV5-1 with TRBJ2-1, with 11 bases lining up with TRBD1. Germline V CDR1 and CDR2: SGHRS, YFSETQ. The CDR3 totals 16 residues. V shed 1 base, J shed 6 bases, and the junction held 6 bases outside the gene matches. The CDR3 nucleotides read TGCGCCAGCAGCTTGCTGATCGGGACAGGGGGCAATGAGCAGTTCTTC. Translating gives CASSLLIGTGGNEQFF.

This clone was detected ten times or more. V is TRBV11-2 and J is TRBJ2-1; D possibly corresponds to TRBD2 (5 bases). This CDR3 has 14 residues. CDR1 is SGHAT, CDR2 FQNNGV, per germline. Trimming stripped 5 bases from V and 7 bases from J, with 15 bases between. The CDR3 DNA is TGTGCCAGCAGCAATCTTCGGACGGGGAATGAGCAGTTCTTC. Its translation is CASSNLRTGNEQFF.

This clone was detected only a few times. This chain joins TRBV5-6 and TRBJ2-2, with 8 bases aligning to TRBD1. J was trimmed by 1 base and V by 0 bases; bases with no gene match: 5. Germline V gene sequence: CDR1 SGHDT, CDR2 YYEEEE. The CDR3 covers 17 residues. CDR3 bases: TGTGCCAGCAGCTTGGGAACCGGGACAGGGAACACCGGGGAGCTGTTTTTT. This gives the protein CASSLGTGTGNTGELFF.

V usage is TRBV7-2 and J usage is TRBJ2-1; TRBD2 is a possible D gene (7 bases). The CDR3 extends over 17 amino acids. From germline, CDR1 is SGHTA and CDR2 FQGNSA. The V end lost 1 base, the J end lost 12 bases, and 25 bases lay between the germline ends. The DNA of the CDR3 is TGTGCCAGCAGCTTAGGGGGCTCCGGGGCGGGGGCGAATCGGCAGTTCTTC. This encodes CASSLGGSGAGANRQFF.

This clone turned up a few times. The chain recombines TRBV28 with TRBJ1-4; TRBD1 matches 7 bases. V lost 7 bases, J lost 8 bases, and 10 bases stayed unmatched. The CDR3 is 14 residues long. CDR1 and CDR2 (germline): MDHEN, SYDVKM. CDR3 sequence reads: CASTSGTEAEKLFF. CDR3 nucleotides: TGTGCCAGCACCTCCGGGACAGAAGCGGAAAAACTGTTTTTT.

This clone was picked up many times. The V and J genes are TRBV7-9 and TRBJ2-7, with 8 bases matching TRBD1. The V gene's germline CDR1 is SEHNR and CDR2 FQNEAQ (reference sequence). The V and J ends lost 1 base and 1 base, in that order; junction bases with no gene match: 3. The CDR3 has 15 residues. CDR3 loop: CASSLGTGRSYEQYF. Here the CDR3 DNA reads TGTGCCAGCAGCTTAGGGACAGGGAGATCCTACGAGCAGTACTTC.

The chain couples TRBV28 to TRBJ2-7; D gene ambiguous. The CDR3 is made up of 15 amino acids. CDR1 is MDHEN and CDR2 is SYDVKM in the germline V gene. Trimming stripped 5 bases from V and 0 bases from J, with 14 bases between. In DNA, the CDR3 is TGTGCCAGCAGTCCAATTGGGCTAAGCTCCTACGAGCAGTACTTC. This sequence encodes CASSPIGLSSYEQYF.

This rearrangement joins TRBV5-6 to TRBJ1-5; D possibly corresponds to TRBD1 (6 bases). The germline gives CDR1 SGHDT, CDR2 YYEEEE. This CDR3 spans 13 amino acids. V dropped 4 bases and J dropped 11 bases, with 16 bases sitting between them. This CDR3 reads CASSLLQGGAQHF. For the CDR3, the DNA is TGTGCCAGCAGCCTTTTACAGGGAGGGGCCCAGCATTTT.